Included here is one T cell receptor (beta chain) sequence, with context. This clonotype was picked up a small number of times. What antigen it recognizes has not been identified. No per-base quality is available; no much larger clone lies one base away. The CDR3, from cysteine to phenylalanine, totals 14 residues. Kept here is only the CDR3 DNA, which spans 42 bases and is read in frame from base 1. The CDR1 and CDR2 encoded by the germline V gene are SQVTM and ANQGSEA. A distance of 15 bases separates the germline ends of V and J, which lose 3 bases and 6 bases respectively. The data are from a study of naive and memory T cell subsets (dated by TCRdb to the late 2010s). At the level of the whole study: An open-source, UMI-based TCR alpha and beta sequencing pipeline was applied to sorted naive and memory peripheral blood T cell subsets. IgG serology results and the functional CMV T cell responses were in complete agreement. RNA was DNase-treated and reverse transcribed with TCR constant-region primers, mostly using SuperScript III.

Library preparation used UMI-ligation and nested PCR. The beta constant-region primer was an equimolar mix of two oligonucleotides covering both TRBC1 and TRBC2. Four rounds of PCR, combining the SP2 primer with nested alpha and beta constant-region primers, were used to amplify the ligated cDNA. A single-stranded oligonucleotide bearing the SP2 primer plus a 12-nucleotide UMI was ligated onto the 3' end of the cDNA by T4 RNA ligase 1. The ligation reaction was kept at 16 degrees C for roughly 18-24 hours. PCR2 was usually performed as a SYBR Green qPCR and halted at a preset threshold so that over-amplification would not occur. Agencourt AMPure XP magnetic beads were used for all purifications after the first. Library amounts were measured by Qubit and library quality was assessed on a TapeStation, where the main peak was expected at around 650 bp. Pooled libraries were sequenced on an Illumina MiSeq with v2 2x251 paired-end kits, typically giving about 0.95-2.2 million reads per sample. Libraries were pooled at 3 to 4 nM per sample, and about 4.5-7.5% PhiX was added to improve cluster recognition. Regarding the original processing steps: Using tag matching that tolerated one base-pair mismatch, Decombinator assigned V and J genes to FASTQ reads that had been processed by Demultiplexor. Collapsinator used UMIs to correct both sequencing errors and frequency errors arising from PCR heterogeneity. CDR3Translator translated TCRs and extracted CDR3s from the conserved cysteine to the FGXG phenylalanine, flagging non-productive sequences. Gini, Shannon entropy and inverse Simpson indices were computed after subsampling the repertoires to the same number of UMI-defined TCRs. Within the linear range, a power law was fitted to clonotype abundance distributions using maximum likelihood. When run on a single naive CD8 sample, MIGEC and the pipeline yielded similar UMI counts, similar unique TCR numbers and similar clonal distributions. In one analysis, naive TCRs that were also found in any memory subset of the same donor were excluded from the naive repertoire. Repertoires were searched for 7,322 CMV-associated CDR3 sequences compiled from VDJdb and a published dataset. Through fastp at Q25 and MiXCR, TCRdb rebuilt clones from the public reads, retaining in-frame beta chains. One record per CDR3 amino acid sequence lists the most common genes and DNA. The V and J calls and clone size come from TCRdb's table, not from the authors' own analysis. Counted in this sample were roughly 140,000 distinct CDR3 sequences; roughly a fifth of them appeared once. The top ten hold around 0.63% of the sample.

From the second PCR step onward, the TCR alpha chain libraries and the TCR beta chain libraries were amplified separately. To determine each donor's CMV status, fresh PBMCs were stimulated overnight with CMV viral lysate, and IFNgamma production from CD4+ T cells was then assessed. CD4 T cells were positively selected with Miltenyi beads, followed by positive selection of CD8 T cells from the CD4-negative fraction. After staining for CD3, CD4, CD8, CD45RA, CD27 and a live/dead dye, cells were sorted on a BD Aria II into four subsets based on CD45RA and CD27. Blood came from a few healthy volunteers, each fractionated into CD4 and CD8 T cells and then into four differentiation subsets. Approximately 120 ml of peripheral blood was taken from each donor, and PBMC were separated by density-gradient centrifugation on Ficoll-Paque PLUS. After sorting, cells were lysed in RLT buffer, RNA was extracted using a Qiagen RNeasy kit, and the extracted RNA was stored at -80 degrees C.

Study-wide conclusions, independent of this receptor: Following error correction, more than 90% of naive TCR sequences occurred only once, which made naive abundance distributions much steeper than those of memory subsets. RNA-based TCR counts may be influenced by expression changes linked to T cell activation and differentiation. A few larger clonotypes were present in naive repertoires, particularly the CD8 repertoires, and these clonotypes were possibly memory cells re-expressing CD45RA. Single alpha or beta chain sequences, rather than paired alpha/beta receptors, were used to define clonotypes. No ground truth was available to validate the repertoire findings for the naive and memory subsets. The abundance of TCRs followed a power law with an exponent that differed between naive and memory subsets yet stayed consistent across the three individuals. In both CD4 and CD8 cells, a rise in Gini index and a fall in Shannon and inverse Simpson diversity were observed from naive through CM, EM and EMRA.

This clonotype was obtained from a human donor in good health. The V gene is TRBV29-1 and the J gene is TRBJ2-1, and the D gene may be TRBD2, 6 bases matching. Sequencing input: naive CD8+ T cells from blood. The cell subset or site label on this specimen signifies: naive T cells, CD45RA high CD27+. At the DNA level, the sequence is TGCAGCGTTGATAACCCGATGGGGGGCAATGAGCAGTTCTTC. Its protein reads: CSVDNPMGGNEQFF.